The source of this T cell receptor (beta chain) is a study of cytomegalovirus exposure and HLA in healthy donors (dated by TCRdb to the late 2010s). Context from the whole study: In an earlier analysis of approximately 500 of the donors, approximately 260 Gb of sequence data and about 110 million unique TCR beta sequences from some 170 million T cells were reported. On average, about 240,000 unique TCR beta nucleotide sequences were sequenced per donor among a few hundred genotyped donors of the cohort, with about 19% of those sequences being non-productive. About 320 gigabases of sequencing data and around 87 million unique TCR sequences were included in an early release covering several hundred HLA-typed donors. Roughly 5 DR-DQ haplotypes were handled as single units for association and clustering, since linkage in the cohort was strong. To study patterns of TCR occurrence, a later analysis re-analyzed previously published TCR beta repertoires from 666 donors and added high-resolution HLA genotyping. In addition to the first cohort of 666 subjects, a separate validation cohort of approximately 130 different subjects was used. A later genetic analysis used genome-wide SNP genotypes for about 60% of the roughly 670 donors, treating that subset as a discovery cohort. Rather than using new phenotypic data, the later analysis identified candidate immune exposures from TCR beta sequences and from how often those sequences occurred across donors. The study aimed to test whether cataloging public T cell receptors could reveal signatures of past pathogen exposure. An earlier analysis of a few hundred of the donors applied high-throughput TCR beta sequencing to assess whether each TCR beta V gene segment acted as functional or pseudogenic. HLA typing covered class I and class II loci at four-digit resolution. The study profiled the T cell repertoires of around 700 subjects by immunosequencing and related them to cytomegalovirus serostatus. Donor age, sex, ethnicity and CMV serostatus were compiled alongside the repertoire data. The number of typed donors differed by locus: about 620-640 for A, B, C, DRB1 and DQB1; 500 to 550 for DQA1; approximately 600 for DPA1; and 400 to 480 for DPB1. The study combined high-throughput TCR immunosequencing, statistical association of individual TCRs with disease status, and machine learning to predict cytomegalovirus infection status. Among the roughly 400 genotyped donors, roughly 80% belonged to the genetic ancestry cluster associated with self-reported Caucasian donors. All discovery cohort repertoires had been generated on a single sequencing platform. The paper as a whole reports these results and caveats: Roughly uniform sequencing depth across donors was assumed in presence/absence analyses, although this assumption may not hold. According to a later genetic analysis, donors in an Asian-associated ancestry cluster had fewer N-insertions in productive TCRs than the approximately 700-donor mean. A further reported finding was that TCR beta sequences accurately predicted the HLA-A and HLA-B alleles for most subjects in the first cohort. The only immune exposure information available for the cohort was CMV serostatus. HLA typing was unavailable for some donors at each locus, so association tests used only the typed subset. A later analysis found that HLA-associated TCR beta chains were more clonally expanded and had lower generation probabilities than equally common non-associated chains. Strong co-occurrence of HLA alleles, especially DR and DQ, made assigning TCR associations to individual alleles difficult. Specific HLA alleles were associated with 15,000 to 20,000 TCR beta sequences at a false discovery rate of 0.05 in a later analysis. Only TCR beta chains were sequenced in this cohort, and the absence of alpha or paired-chain data limited detectable features. A cluster of highly shared sequence variants was judged likely to represent a technical artifact of the sequencing pipeline. Three of the identified cytomegalovirus-associated TCR beta chains were confirmed in vitro to be specific for cytomegalovirus antigens. Cytomegalovirus status was reported to be diagnosed by the classifier with high specificity and sensitivity in both the original and validation cohorts. Linkage disequilibrium might explain the correlated functional status among segregating V segments, but an unknown experimental factor could not be excluded. In a later analysis, several top co-occurrence clusters were reported to appear linked to parvovirus B19, influenza, CMV and Epstein-Barr virus. Most TCR sequences were observed very rarely across donors, whereas some public TCRs were present in many individuals. A later analysis found that most CMV-associated TCR beta chains appeared HLA-restricted, with HLA associations seemingly driven largely by CMV exposure. In a later analysis, the rate of TCR association differed among HLA loci, with DRB1 alleles having the most associated TCRs and HLA-C alleles having the fewest. Because counts were too low, more than 15 rarely observed V segments, including chromosome 9 orphons, were excluded from the earlier analysis of about 500 of the donors. V-gene and J-gene trimming of TCR beta chains was associated with a missense DCLRE1C variant in a later genetic analysis, and the association was replicated in an independent cohort. The 87-base-pair reads could not distinguish some IMGT-functional V segments, including TRBV6-2 and TRBV6-3, so those segments were excluded. Broadly in line with IMGT annotations, most TCR beta V segments showed up in productive rearrangements about 87% or about 30% of the time in an earlier analysis of several hundred of the donors. A total of 150 to 200 TCR beta chains were listed by the study as associated with cytomegalovirus. According to the authors, the approach could potentially be generalized to other disease states and immunological phenotypes.

In total, around 600 healthy bone marrow donors made up the cohort. At the time of sampling, all cohort members were nominally healthy, though unrecorded immune exposures were likely present. The donor was CMV seronegative and belonged to the group of around 350 seronegative cohort members. A peripheral blood sample was collected from each donor, and TCR beta sequencing was performed on peripheral blood mononuclear cells. The Qiagen DNeasy Blood Extraction Kit was used to extract genomic DNA from the blood cell samples. The method was the immunoSEQ multiplex PCR assay. A mixture of 60 forward primers for TCR Vbeta segments and 13 reverse primers for TCR Jbeta segments was used in the multiplex PCR. Amplification of the CDR3 region of rearranged TCR beta genes was performed with a multiplex PCR assay on genomic DNA. On the Illumina HiSeq System, the amplified TCR beta libraries were sequenced as 87-base-pair reads. As for the original processing: In a later analysis, tens of millions of unique TCR beta chains were counted across the 500 to 850 repertoires, and roughly 10 million of these chains were shared by at least two donors. To remove PCR and sequencing errors, raw reads were error-corrected and collapsed into unique sequences using a nearest-neighbor algorithm that merged closely related sequences. CDR3 sequences were aligned to IMGT reference sequences to assign V, D and J gene segments. Each retained sequence needed at least a six-nucleotide match to both a V gene segment and a J gene segment. A rearrangement was called productive if the CDR3 had no stop codons and remained in frame with V and J, and every other rearrangement was called non-productive. Following IMGT convention, CDR3 was defined as the stretch from the second conserved V-encoded cysteine to the conserved J-encoded phenylalanine. In an earlier analysis of more than 550 of the donors, sequences lacking an unambiguous match to a single V gene segment were excluded. An earlier analysis of some 610 of the donors called V segments functional above 56.7% productive rearrangements and segregating when the between-donor standard deviation exceeded 5%. A statistical classification framework was developed to diagnose cytomegalovirus status using the catalog of TCR beta chain sequences. A later analysis assigned V and J genes by comparing TCR nucleotide sequences with IMGT/GENE-DB human TR gene sequences. A later analysis assigned CDR3 sequences and most-parsimonious VDJ recombination scenarios with the TCRdist pipeline. In a later analysis, each TCR beta chain was defined by its CDR3 amino acid sequence together with its V-gene family, and reads lacking a unique V-gene family were excluded. In a later analysis, approximately 640 highly shared, low-generation-probability nucleotide sequences were removed to address suspected cross-contamination and a sequencing artifact. A later analysis calculated a clonal expansion index for each public chain from normalized within-repertoire ranks of inferred template counts. A later analysis computed generation probabilities with a VDJ recombination model fitted to out-of-frame rearrangements, and checked the results against IGoR. In a later analysis, TCR-TCR, TCR-HLA and TCR-CMV co-occurrence was scored with hypergeometric tests, and a repertoire-size bias correction was applied to TCR pairs. A later analysis estimated false discovery rates by permuting HLA or CMV assignments 20 times. In a later analysis, co-occurring TCRs were grouped using DBSCAN, and TCRdist sequence similarity was added for clustering within HLA-allele-positive subsets. For co-occurrence clustering, repertoires with fewer than 30,000 or more than 120,000 public chains were excluded, along with a handful of repertoires with anomalous nucleotide sharing. What TCRdb holds here is the immuneACCESS table cut down to in-frame rearrangements. Part of the clones is not present; checked against another copy, under half of the missing clones reflect an unresolved V gene, and the others are unexplained. V, J and clone size are those of that table, while D and trimming were read from the DNA. A total of some 200,000 clones appear in this sample, about 89% of them only once. 0.9% to 1.1% of the sample is taken by the ten largest.

Clipping removes 8 bases from V and 1 base from J, with 19 as the unmatched junction base count. CDR1 and CDR2 are drawn from the germline V gene: SQVTM, ANQGSEA. The cysteine opens and the phenylalanine closes a CDR3 of 18 amino acids. Just CDR3 DNA is preserved here, 54 bases in frame from base 1. For this clone: This receptor's antigen is unknown. No per-base quality is available; no much larger clone lies one base away.

Sequencing used PBMCs. The sequence is built from TRBV29-1 and TRBJ2-2; TRBD2 fits 7 bases in the junction. The clonotype was recovered from a woman younger than 35 in good health and CMV-seronegative. The DNA reads TGCAGCTCCTACGTGGAAGTGCCGGGAGGAGGGAACACCGGGGAGCTGTTTTTT. It translates as CSSYVEVPGGGNTGELFF.